This is a list of T cell receptor beta chains from one sample in a study of read filtering for tumor transcriptome and immune sequencing. Each CDR3 protein is one row after TCRdb ran MiXCR on the reads. The sample consists of 45,000 to 55,000 distinct CDR3 sequences, 15% to 20% of them appearing once. Sequencing was carried out using a population of CD138-negative cells sorted from bone marrow. These receptors all come from a donor over 35 with multiple myeloma. Both conserved end residues are part of each CDR3. Each record gives: D gene, V gene, clone size, J gene, CDR3 DNA, CDR3 protein. A D gene is named only where the DNA matches it firmly. Clone sizes are given selectively: once, few, many, or a class where the clone is expanded.

D gene: TRBD2; V gene: TRBV2; clone size: many; J gene: TRBJ2-1; CDR3 DNA: TGTGCCAACCAATTTAGCGGGTTGGGCAATGAGCAGTTCTTC; CDR3 protein: CANQFSGLGNEQFF
D gene: NA; V gene: TRBV11-3; clone size: many; J gene: TRBJ2-1; CDR3 DNA: TGTGCCAGCAGCTCCTCCCCCTCCTACAATGAGCAGTTCTTC; CDR3 protein: CASSSSPSYNEQFF
D gene: NA; V gene: TRBV7-2; clone size: many; J gene: TRBJ1-1; CDR3 DNA: TGTGCCAGCAGCCCCATCAGGGTCCTGAACACTGAAGCTTTCTTT; CDR3 protein: CASSPIRVLNTEAFF
D gene: NA; V gene: TRBV19; clone size: many; J gene: TRBJ1-1; CDR3 DNA: TGTGCCAGTACCTCCTCCGGGGGACCGTACACTGAAGCTTTCTTT; CDR3 protein: CASTSSGGPYTEAFF
D gene: NA; V gene: TRBV5-1; clone size: many; J gene: TRBJ1-2; CDR3 DNA: TGCGCCAGCAGACGAGACCTGGTTAACTATGGCTACACCTTC; CDR3 protein: CASRRDLVNYGYTF
D gene: TRBD2; V gene: TRBV28; clone size: few; J gene: TRBJ2-5; CDR3 DNA: TGTGCCAGCAATCTTGGGGTAGCGGGATTGGGAGAGACCCAGTACTTC; CDR3 protein: CASNLGVAGLGETQYF
D gene: TRBD1; V gene: TRBV28; clone size: many; J gene: TRBJ1-1; CDR3 DNA: TGTGCCAGCAGTGAGGGGGCCGTCAACACTGAAGCTTTCTTT; CDR3 protein: CASSEGAVNTEAFF
D gene: NA; V gene: TRBV19; clone size: NA; J gene: TRBJ1-5; CDR3 DNA: TGTGCCAGTAATATAGGCGGAAATCAGCCCCAGCATTTT; CDR3 protein: CASNIGGNQPQHF
D gene: NA; V gene: TRBV29-1; clone size: many; J gene: TRBJ2-2; CDR3 DNA: TGCAGCGTTGATACCGTCTCGAACACCGGGGAGCTGTTTTTT; CDR3 protein: CSVDTVSNTGELFF
D gene: TRBD2; V gene: TRBV20-1; clone size: many; J gene: TRBJ2-3; CDR3 DNA: TGCAGTGCTCCCGTCCCGGGAGGGCCTCAAGATACGCAGTATTTT; CDR3 protein: CSAPVPGGPQDTQYF
D gene: NA; V gene: TRBV11-2; clone size: many; J gene: TRBJ2-7; CDR3 DNA: TGTGCCAGCAGCTGGGACGTATCCGGCGAGCAGTACTTC; CDR3 protein: CASSWDVSGEQYF
D gene: NA; V gene: TRBV5-6; clone size: many; J gene: TRBJ2-5; CDR3 DNA: TGTGCCAGCAGCCCGGACAGCGAAGAGACCCAGTACTTC; CDR3 protein: CASSPDSEETQYF
D gene: TRBD1; V gene: TRBV19; clone size: NA; J gene: TRBJ2-3; CDR3 DNA: TGTGCCAGTAGTTTGAGACAGGGGGTAGCAGATACGCAGTATTTT; CDR3 protein: CASSLRQGVADTQYF
D gene: TRBD2; V gene: TRBV3-1; clone size: many; J gene: TRBJ2-1; CDR3 DNA: TGTGCCAGCAGCCAACTTCCAGGCCGAAGGGACAGTTCTAGCGGGAGGTTCTTTGAGCAGTTCTTC; CDR3 protein: CASSQLPGRRDSSSGRFFEQFF
D gene: TRBD1; V gene: TRBV7-8; clone size: many; J gene: TRBJ1-1; CDR3 DNA: TGTGCCAGCAGCTATACGGGACAGACGAACACTGAAGCTTTCTTT; CDR3 protein: CASSYTGQTNTEAFF
D gene: TRBD1; V gene: TRBV29-1; clone size: NA; J gene: TRBJ1-3; CDR3 DNA: TGCAGCTTAAGGGGGACAGCTCACTCTGGAAACACCATATATTTT; CDR3 protein: CSLRGTAHSGNTIYF
D gene: NA; V gene: TRBV12-5; clone size: many; J gene: TRBJ2-5; CDR3 DNA: TGTGCTAGTGGTTTGGGGGAGACCCAGTACTTC; CDR3 protein: CASGLGETQYF
D gene: NA; V gene: TRBV12-5; clone size: NA; J gene: TRBJ1-1; CDR3 DNA: TGTGCTAGTGGTTTAGTGGGAACTGAAGCTTTCTTT; CDR3 protein: CASGLVGTEAFF
D gene: TRBD1; V gene: TRBV9; clone size: many; J gene: TRBJ1-1; CDR3 DNA: TGTGCCAGCAGCGGTGCCCAGGGGGCAGACACTGAAGCTTTCTTT; CDR3 protein: CASSGAQGADTEAFF
D gene: TRBD1; V gene: TRBV16; clone size: many; J gene: TRBJ2-1; CDR3 DNA: TGTGCCAGCAGCCGACAGGGTACCTACAATGAGCAGTTCTTC; CDR3 protein: CASSRQGTYNEQFF
D gene: NA; V gene: TRBV7-9; clone size: few; J gene: TRBJ2-1; CDR3 DNA: TGTGCCAGCAGCTTGGGGGGCCCTGTGGTAAATGAGCAGTTCTTC; CDR3 protein: CASSLGGPVVNEQFF
D gene: NA; V gene: TRBV20-1; clone size: many; J gene: TRBJ2-3; CDR3 DNA: TGCAGTGCCGACTTCACAGATACGCAGTATTTT; CDR3 protein: CSADFTDTQYF
D gene: TRBD1; V gene: TRBV20-1; clone size: many; J gene: TRBJ2-7; CDR3 DNA: TGCAGTGCTGCACCCGGGACAGGGGACTCCTACGAGCAGTACTTC; CDR3 protein: CSAAPGTGDSYEQYF
D gene: TRBD1; V gene: TRBV7-2; clone size: NA; J gene: TRBJ1-5; CDR3 DNA: TGTGCCAGCAGCTACAATACAGGGGCTACTCAGCCCCAGCATTTT; CDR3 protein: CASSYNTGATQPQHF
D gene: NA; V gene: TRBV29-1; clone size: many; J gene: TRBJ2-7; CDR3 DNA: TGCAGCGTTGATCGTGGGTACGAGCAGTACTTC; CDR3 protein: CSVDRGYEQYF
D gene: TRBD2; V gene: TRBV5-8; clone size: NA; J gene: TRBJ2-2; CDR3 DNA: TGTGCCAGCAGGGTGGGGACTACCCCCGGGGAGCTGTTTTTT; CDR3 protein: CASRVGTTPGELFF
D gene: NA; V gene: TRBV20-1; clone size: many; J gene: TRBJ2-1; CDR3 DNA: TGCAGTGCACAAAGTCCGGACAACTCCTACAATGAGCAGTTCTTC; CDR3 protein: CSAQSPDNSYNEQFF
D gene: NA; V gene: TRBV12-3/TRBV12-4; clone size: NA; J gene: TRBJ2-5; CDR3 DNA: TGTGCCAGCAGTTTTAGCACCGGGATGAAGACCCAGTACTTC; CDR3 protein: CASSFSTGMKTQYF
D gene: TRBD2; V gene: TRBV7-9; clone size: NA; J gene: TRBJ2-3; CDR3 DNA: TGTGCCAGCAGCTTGTTAGCGGGAGGCGCAGATACGCAGTATTTT; CDR3 protein: CASSLLAGGADTQYF
D gene: TRBD1; V gene: TRBV3-1; clone size: many; J gene: TRBJ2-7; CDR3 DNA: TGTGCCAGCAGCCAAAGGTGGACAGGGGGAGGATTCGAGCAGTACTTC; CDR3 protein: CASSQRWTGGGFEQYF
D gene: NA; V gene: TRBV7-9; clone size: many; J gene: TRBJ2-1; CDR3 DNA: TGTGCCAGCAGCCCTACTATCACTGGGAATGAGCAGTTCTTC; CDR3 protein: CASSPTITGNEQFF
D gene: TRBD2; V gene: TRBV29-1; clone size: few; J gene: TRBJ2-1; CDR3 DNA: TGCAGCGTTGACACTTGCGGGAGGGCAAGTGAGCAGTTCTTC; CDR3 protein: CSVDTCGRASEQFF
D gene: TRBD1; V gene: TRBV11-1; clone size: NA; J gene: TRBJ1-5; CDR3 DNA: TGTGCCAGCAGCACGGGACAGAATCAGCCCCAGCATTTT; CDR3 protein: CASSTGQNQPQHF
D gene: NA; V gene: TRBV14; clone size: NA; J gene: TRBJ2-5; CDR3 DNA: TGTGCCAGCAGCCAAGTAGGTTCTACCTACCAAGAGACCCAGTACTTC; CDR3 protein: CASSQVGSTYQETQYF
D gene: NA; V gene: TRBV29-1; clone size: many; J gene: TRBJ2-7; CDR3 DNA: TGCAGCGGAAAGAGAGGCAAATTATACGAGCAGTACTTC; CDR3 protein: CSGKRGKLYEQYF
D gene: NA; V gene: TRBV20-1; clone size: few; J gene: TRBJ2-7; CDR3 DNA: TGCAGTGCTGGGGGCAGGAGTTCCTACGAGCAGTACTTC; CDR3 protein: CSAGGRSSYEQYF
D gene: NA; V gene: TRBV3-1; clone size: many; J gene: TRBJ2-3; CDR3 DNA: TGTGCCAGCAGTAGGTCGGGACAAGATACGCAGTATTTT; CDR3 protein: CASSRSGQDTQYF
D gene: TRBD2; V gene: TRBV6-5; clone size: many; J gene: TRBJ2-1; CDR3 DNA: TGTGCCAGCAGTACCGGGACTAGCGGGAGGGCGCAGTTCTTC; CDR3 protein: CASSTGTSGRAQFF
D gene: NA; V gene: TRBV20-1; clone size: many; J gene: TRBJ2-7; CDR3 DNA: TGCAGTGCTAGACTGTACGGCGCGGGAACTGACGAGCAGTACTTC; CDR3 protein: CSARLYGAGTDEQYF
D gene: NA; V gene: TRBV9; clone size: many; J gene: TRBJ2-3; CDR3 DNA: TGTGCCAGCAGCGTAGATTTCACTAGCACAGATACGCAGTATTTT; CDR3 protein: CASSVDFTSTDTQYF
D gene: NA; V gene: TRBV7-9; clone size: NA; J gene: TRBJ2-1; CDR3 DNA: TGTGCCAGCAGCAGGGGTTCCTACAATGAGCAGTTCTTC; CDR3 protein: CASSRGSYNEQFF
D gene: TRBD2; V gene: TRBV14; clone size: many; J gene: TRBJ2-1; CDR3 DNA: TGTGCCAGCAGCCATTTAGCGGGAGTAGGAAGGAATGAGCAGTTCTTC; CDR3 protein: CASSHLAGVGRNEQFF
D gene: NA; V gene: TRBV27; clone size: many; J gene: TRBJ2-5; CDR3 DNA: TGTGCCAGCAGCTCCCCGGGCTTGCAAGAGACCCAGTACTTC; CDR3 protein: CASSSPGLQETQYF
D gene: TRBD2; V gene: TRBV29-1; clone size: many; J gene: TRBJ2-5; CDR3 DNA: TGCAGCGCCATCGGGACTAGCGGGAGTAGGGTAGAGACCCAGTACTTC; CDR3 protein: CSAIGTSGSRVETQYF
D gene: TRBD1; V gene: TRBV4-2; clone size: many; J gene: TRBJ2-7; CDR3 DNA: TGTGCCAGCAGCCGGCCGGGACAGGGGTCTTTGCAGTACTTC; CDR3 protein: CASSRPGQGSLQYF
D gene: NA; V gene: TRBV7-2; clone size: many; J gene: TRBJ2-5; CDR3 DNA: TGTGCCAGCAGCGTCAGCGGAGCTAGGGGTGAGACCCAGTATTTC; CDR3 protein: CASSVSGARGETQYF
D gene: NA; V gene: TRBV6-6; clone size: many; J gene: TRBJ2-1; CDR3 DNA: TGTGCCAGCAGTTACGAGGAAAACTCCTACAATGAGCAGTTCTTC; CDR3 protein: CASSYEENSYNEQFF
D gene: TRBD1; V gene: TRBV24-1; clone size: many; J gene: TRBJ2-2; CDR3 DNA: TGTGCCACCAGTGCAGTCCGGGACAGAAACACCGGGGAGCTGTTTTTT; CDR3 protein: CATSAVRDRNTGELFF
D gene: NA; V gene: TRBV20-1; clone size: many; J gene: TRBJ2-7; CDR3 DNA: TGCAGTGCTCGACACCGGAGTGGTTACGAGCAGTACTTC; CDR3 protein: CSARHRSGYEQYF
D gene: NA; V gene: TRBV5-1; clone size: many; J gene: TRBJ2-5; CDR3 DNA: TGCGCCAGCAGCAGAACAGGGATAGAGACCCAGTACTTC; CDR3 protein: CASSRTGIETQYF
D gene: TRBD2; V gene: TRBV28; clone size: NA; J gene: TRBJ2-1; CDR3 DNA: TGTGCCAGCAGACTAGCGGGAATATCGGATGAGCAGTTCTTC; CDR3 protein: CASRLAGISDEQFF
D gene: TRBD2; V gene: TRBV10-3; clone size: many; J gene: TRBJ2-1; CDR3 DNA: TGTGCCATCAGCGGGACTAGCGGGAGTGGTGAGCAGTTCTTC; CDR3 protein: CAISGTSGSGEQFF
D gene: NA; V gene: TRBV15; clone size: NA; J gene: TRBJ1-5; CDR3 DNA: TGTGCCACCAGCAGAGATCTATCGCCCCAGCATTTT; CDR3 protein: CATSRDLSPQHF
D gene: NA; V gene: TRBV9; clone size: many; J gene: TRBJ1-4; CDR3 DNA: TGTGCCAGCAGCGTAGGGACCTCAACTAATGAAAAACTGTTTTTT; CDR3 protein: CASSVGTSTNEKLFF
D gene: TRBD1; V gene: TRBV5-1; clone size: many; J gene: TRBJ2-1; CDR3 DNA: TGCGCCAGCAGCCCCGGACAGGGGGGCGATGAGCAGTTCTTC; CDR3 protein: CASSPGQGGDEQFF
D gene: NA; V gene: TRBV7-2; clone size: NA; J gene: TRBJ2-7; CDR3 DNA: TGTGCCAGCAGCTTCGTCCACAGGCGCGAGCAGTACTTC; CDR3 protein: CASSFVHRREQYF
D gene: TRBD1; V gene: TRBV19; clone size: many; J gene: TRBJ2-2; CDR3 DNA: TGTGCCAGTAGTCCCCAGACAGGGGGTACCGGGGAGCTGTTTTTT; CDR3 protein: CASSPQTGGTGELFF
D gene: NA; V gene: TRBV19; clone size: many; J gene: TRBJ1-4; CDR3 DNA: TGTGCCAGTCGGCCTTTCGGTGGGAAAGAAAAACTGTTTTTT; CDR3 protein: CASRPFGGKEKLFF
D gene: TRBD2; V gene: TRBV11-2; clone size: many; J gene: TRBJ2-3; CDR3 DNA: TGTGCCAGCAGCCCCTCCGGCGGGGGGACTAGCACAGATACGCAGTATTTT; CDR3 protein: CASSPSGGGTSTDTQYF
D gene: TRBD2; V gene: TRBV4-1; clone size: many; J gene: TRBJ2-1; CDR3 DNA: TGCGCCAGCAGCCAAGAATCACTAGCGGGAGATGGTGAGCAGTTCTTC; CDR3 protein: CASSQESLAGDGEQFF